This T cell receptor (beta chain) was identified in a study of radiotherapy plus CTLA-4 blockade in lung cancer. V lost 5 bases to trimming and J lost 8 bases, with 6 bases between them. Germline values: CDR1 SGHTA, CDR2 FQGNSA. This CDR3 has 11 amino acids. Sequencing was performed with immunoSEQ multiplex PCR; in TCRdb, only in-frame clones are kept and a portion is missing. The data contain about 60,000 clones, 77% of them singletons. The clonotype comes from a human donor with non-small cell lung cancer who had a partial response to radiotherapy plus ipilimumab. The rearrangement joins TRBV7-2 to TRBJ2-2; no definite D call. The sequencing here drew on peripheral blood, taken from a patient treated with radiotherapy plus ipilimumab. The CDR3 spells CASSPLGELFF. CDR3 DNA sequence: TGTGCCAGCAGCCCATTGGGGGAGCTGTTTTTT.